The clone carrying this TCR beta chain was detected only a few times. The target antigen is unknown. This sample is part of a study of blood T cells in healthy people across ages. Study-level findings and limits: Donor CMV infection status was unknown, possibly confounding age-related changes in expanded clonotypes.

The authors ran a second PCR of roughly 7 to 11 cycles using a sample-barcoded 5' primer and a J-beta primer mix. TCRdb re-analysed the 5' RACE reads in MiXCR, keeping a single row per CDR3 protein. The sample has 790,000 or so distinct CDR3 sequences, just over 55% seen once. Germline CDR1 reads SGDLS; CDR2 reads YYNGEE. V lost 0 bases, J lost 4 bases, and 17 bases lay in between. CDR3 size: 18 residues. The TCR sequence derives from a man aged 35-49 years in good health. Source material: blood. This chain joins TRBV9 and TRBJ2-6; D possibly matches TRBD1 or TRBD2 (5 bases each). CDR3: CASSVAIMGVKGANVLTF. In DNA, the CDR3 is TGTGCCAGCAGCGTAGCTATCATGGGGGTGAAAGGGGCCAACGTCCTGACTTTC.